This T cell receptor beta chain originates from a study of response to subunit inactivated influenza vaccine. CDR3 length: 18 residues. The germline gives CDR1 DFQATT, CDR2 SNEGSKA (reference sequence). The V end was cut by 1 base, the J end by 3 bases, with 25 bases between. This clonotype was recorded many times. Its target is not known. TCRdb fed the RT-PCR reads into MiXCR, producing one record per CDR3 protein. The sample holds under 950,000 distinct CDR3 sequences; 21% are singletons and the top ten take 10%. Whole-study results and caveats: Seasonal influenza vaccination, on each occasion, was suggested by the authors to recruit few new T cells.

The receptor's source is a man aged 50-60 years who received an inactivated influenza vaccine. Sequencing used PBMCs from blood, obtained roughly 5 days after vaccination. The V call is TRBV20-1, the J call TRBJ2-7; D may be TRBD1 or TRBD2 (5 bases each). CDR3: CSARVGWSPGGQNYEQYF. The CDR3 DNA follows: TGCAGTGCTAGAGTAGGTTGGTCCCCTGGGGGTCAGAACTACGAGCAGTACTTC.